A selection of T cell receptor beta chains follows, all from one sample in a study of technical replicates of blood from several donors. The table came from immunoSEQ multiplex PCR; TCRdb's copy has only in-frame clones and leaves some out. The profile shows tens of thousands of clones, 80% to 90% of them singletons. What was sequenced was PBMCs. The receptors stem from a human donor in good health. Some clones in this sample may be carry-over from other donors' samples. Each CDR3 is given with its conserved first and last residue. The D gene is left open where the match is weak. Expanded clones get a size class; other rows say once, few or many, or leave the size out.

D gene	V gene	J gene	clone size	CDR3 protein	CDR3 DNA
NA	TRBV5-4	TRBJ2-5	NA	CASSLVLSETQYF	TGTGCCAGCAGCTTGGTTCTATCAGAGACCCAGTACTTC
NA	TRBV9	TRBJ1-3	few	CASSAPGSSGNTIYF	TGTGCCAGCAGCGCCCCAGGGTCCTCTGGAAACACCATATATTTT
TRBD1	TRBV27	TRBJ1-5	NA	CASSRGQAYSNQPQHF	TGTGCCAGCAGTAGAGGACAGGCCTATAGCAATCAGCCCCAGCATTTT
NA	TRBV2	TRBJ1-5	NA	CASSEGRGAGQPQHF	TGTGCCAGCAGTGAGGGGCGGGGGGCCGGTCAGCCCCAGCATTTT
NA	TRBV2	TRBJ1-5	NA	CASSEDQYQHF	TGTGCCAGCAGTGAAGACCAGTACCAGCATTTT
NA	TRBV5-6	TRBJ2-3	NA	CASSYPWGGASTDTQYF	TGTGCCAGCAGCTATCCGTGGGGCGGGGCAAGCACAGATACGCAGTATTTT
NA	TRBV19	TRBJ1-5	NA	CASSSGRLGGSNQPQHF	TGTGCCAGTAGTAGCGGGAGGTTGGGAGGTAGCAATCAGCCCCAGCATTTT
NA	TRBV4-3	TRBJ2-7	NA	CASSQAAGPTMEQYF	TGCGCCAGCAGCCAAGCCGCCGGCCCTACTATGGAGCAGTACTTC
NA	TRBV15	TRBJ2-5	NA	CATSRDSTSRETQYF	TGTGCCACCAGCAGAGATTCCACTAGCCGGGAGACCCAGTACTTC
NA	TRBV6-6	TRBJ1-2	NA	CASSYSITTGDGYTF	TGTGCCAGCAGTTACTCGATTACCACGGGGGATGGCTACACCTTC
NA	TRBV7-2	TRBJ1-2	NA	CASSLAFEPLYGYTF	TGTGCCAGCAGCTTAGCTTTCGAGCCGCTCTATGGCTACACCTTC
TRBD2	TRBV7-9	TRBJ2-1	NA	CASRPTGLAGGDQFF	TGTGCCAGCAGACCCACCGGACTAGCGGGAGGGGATCAGTTCTTC
TRBD1	TRBV6-1	TRBJ1-2	few	CASSSTGGTNYGYTF	TGTGCCAGCAGTTCTACAGGGGGGACTAACTATGGCTACACCTTC
NA	TRBV2	TRBJ2-2	NA	CASSGARTGELFF	TGTGCCAGCAGTGGGGCCCGGACCGGGGAGCTGTTTTTT
NA	TRBV6-5	TRBJ2-3	NA	CASSYGFLGADTQYF	TGTGCCAGCAGTTACGGATTTTTAGGGGCAGATACGCAGTATTTT
NA	TRBV10-2	TRBJ2-7	NA	CASSGEVHEQYF	TGCGCCAGCAGCGGCGAGGTCCACGAGCAGTACTTC
NA	TRBV29-1	TRBJ1-1	NA	CSVEKRMNTEAFF	TGCAGCGTTGAGAAGAGGATGAACACTGAAGCTTTCTTT
TRBD1	TRBV2	TRBJ1-1	NA	CASIWTGRTSEAFF	TGTGCCAGCATTTGGACAGGAAGGACGTCTGAAGCTTTCTTT
NA	TRBV7-9	TRBJ1-1	NA	CASSLESAKAFF	TGTGCCAGCAGCTTAGAGTCCGCGAAGGCTTTCTTT